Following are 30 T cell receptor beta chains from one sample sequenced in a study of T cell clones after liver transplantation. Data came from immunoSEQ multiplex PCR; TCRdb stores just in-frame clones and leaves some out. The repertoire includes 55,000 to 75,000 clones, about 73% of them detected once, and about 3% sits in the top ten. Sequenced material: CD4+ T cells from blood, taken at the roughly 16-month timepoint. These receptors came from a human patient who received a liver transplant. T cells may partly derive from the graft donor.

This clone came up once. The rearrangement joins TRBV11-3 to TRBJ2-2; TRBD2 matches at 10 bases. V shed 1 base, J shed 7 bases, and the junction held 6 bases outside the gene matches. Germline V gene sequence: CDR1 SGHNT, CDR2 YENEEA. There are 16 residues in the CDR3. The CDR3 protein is CASSLALAGAHGELFF. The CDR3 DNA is TGTGCCAGCAGCTTAGCCCTAGCGGGAGCCCACGGGGAGCTGTTTTTT.

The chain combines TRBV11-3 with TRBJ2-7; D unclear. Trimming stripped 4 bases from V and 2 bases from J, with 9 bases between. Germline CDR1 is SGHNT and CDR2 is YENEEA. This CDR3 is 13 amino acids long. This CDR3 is CASSYTVTYEQYV. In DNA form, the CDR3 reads TGTGCCAGCAGCTATACAGTTACCTACGAGCAGTACGTC.

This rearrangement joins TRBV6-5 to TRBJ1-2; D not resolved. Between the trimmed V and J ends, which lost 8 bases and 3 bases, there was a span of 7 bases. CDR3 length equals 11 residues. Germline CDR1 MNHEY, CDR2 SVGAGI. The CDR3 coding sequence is TGTGCCAGCTATCGGGACTATGGCTACACCTTC. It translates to CASYRDYGYTF.

Written as DNA, the CDR3 is TGTGCCAGCAGTGCCCACAGGGGAGGGACTGAAGCTTTCTTT. As protein: CASSAHRGGTEAFF. The rearrangement links TRBV6-1 to TRBJ1-1, with 7 bases lining up with TRBD1. Germline CDR1 and CDR2: MNHNS and SASEGT. Trimming cost V 4 bases and J 5 bases; bases outside gene matches: 7. The CDR3 is 14 residues long.

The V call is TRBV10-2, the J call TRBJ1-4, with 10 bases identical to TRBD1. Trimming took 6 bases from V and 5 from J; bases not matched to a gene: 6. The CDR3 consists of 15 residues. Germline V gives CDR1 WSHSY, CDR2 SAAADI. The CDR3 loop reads CASRDRQGANEKLFF. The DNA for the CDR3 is TGCGCCAGCAGAGACAGACAGGGGGCGAATGAAAAACTGTTTTTT.

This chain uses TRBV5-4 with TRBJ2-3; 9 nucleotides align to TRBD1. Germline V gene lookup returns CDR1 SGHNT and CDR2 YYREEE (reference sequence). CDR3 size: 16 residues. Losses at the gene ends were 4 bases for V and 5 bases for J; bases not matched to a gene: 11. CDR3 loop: CASSQNPGQGKDTQYF. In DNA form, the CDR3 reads TGTGCCAGCAGCCAGAACCCGGGACAGGGAAAAGATACGCAGTATTTT.

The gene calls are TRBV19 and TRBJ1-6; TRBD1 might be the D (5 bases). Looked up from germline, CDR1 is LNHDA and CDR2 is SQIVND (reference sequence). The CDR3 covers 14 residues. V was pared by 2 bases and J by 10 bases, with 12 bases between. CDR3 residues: CASSIQGKGSPLHF. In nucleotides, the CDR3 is TGTGCCAGTAGTATACAGGGAAAAGGGTCACCCCTCCACTTT.

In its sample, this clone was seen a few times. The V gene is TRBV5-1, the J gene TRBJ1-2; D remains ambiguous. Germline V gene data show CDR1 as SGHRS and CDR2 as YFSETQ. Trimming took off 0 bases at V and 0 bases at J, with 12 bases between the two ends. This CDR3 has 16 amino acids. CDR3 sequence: CASSLASERANYGYTF. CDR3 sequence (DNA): TGCGCCAGCAGCTTGGCCAGTGAAAGGGCTAACTATGGCTACACCTTC.

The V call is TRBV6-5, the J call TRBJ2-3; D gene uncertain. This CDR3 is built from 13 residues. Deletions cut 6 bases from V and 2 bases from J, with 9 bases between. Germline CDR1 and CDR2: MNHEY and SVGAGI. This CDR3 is CASRPDHTDTQYF. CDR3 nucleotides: TGTGCCAGCAGACCGGACCACACAGATACGCAGTATTTT.

The CDR3 reads CASRNTGANVLTF. CDR3 sequence (DNA): TGTGCCAGCCGTAACACTGGGGCCAACGTCCTGACTTTC. This chain uses TRBV6-1 with TRBJ2-6; D uncertain. The CDR3 sequence is 13 residues long. The germline V gene has CDR1 MNHNS and CDR2 SASEGT. Trimming removed 8 bases at V and 2 bases at J, with 7 bases between.

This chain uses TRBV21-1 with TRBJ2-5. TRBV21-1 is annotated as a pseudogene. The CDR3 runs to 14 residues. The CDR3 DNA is TGTGCCAGCAGCAAAGGCCTCGCTGTTCGGACCCAGTACTTC. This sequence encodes CASSKGLAVRTQYF.

This chain's CDR3 is CASTPLAGNNEQFF. CDR3 DNA sequence: TGTGCCAGTACTCCCCTAGCGGGGAACAATGAGCAGTTCTTC. The chain recombines TRBV19 with TRBJ2-1; 9 nucleotides match TRBD2. The V gene's germline CDR1 is LNHDA and CDR2 SQIVND (reference sequence). After removal of 7 bases from V and 5 bases from J, the junction contained 6 bases not matched to a gene. The CDR3 length is 14 residues.

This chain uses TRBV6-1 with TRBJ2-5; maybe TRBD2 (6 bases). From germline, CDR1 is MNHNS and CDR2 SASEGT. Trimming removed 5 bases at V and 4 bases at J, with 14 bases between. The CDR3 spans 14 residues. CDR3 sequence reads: CASSKGPGGETQYF. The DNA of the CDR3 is TGTGCCAGCAGTAAGGGGCCCGGGGGAGAGACCCAGTACTTC.

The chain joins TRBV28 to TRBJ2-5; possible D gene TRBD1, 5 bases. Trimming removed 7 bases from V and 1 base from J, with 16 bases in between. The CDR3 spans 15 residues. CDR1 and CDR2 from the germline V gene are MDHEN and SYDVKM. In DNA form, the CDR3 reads TGTGCCAGCACCTTAAGGGGCAGCACCCAAGAGACCCAGTACTTC. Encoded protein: CASTLRGSTQETQYF.

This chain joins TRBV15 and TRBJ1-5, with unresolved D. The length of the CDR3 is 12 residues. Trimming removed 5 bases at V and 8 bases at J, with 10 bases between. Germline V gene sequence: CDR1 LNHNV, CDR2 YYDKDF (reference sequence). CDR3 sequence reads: CATSGFKEPQHF. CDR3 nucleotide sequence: TGTGCCACCAGCGGTTTCAAGGAGCCCCAGCATTTT.

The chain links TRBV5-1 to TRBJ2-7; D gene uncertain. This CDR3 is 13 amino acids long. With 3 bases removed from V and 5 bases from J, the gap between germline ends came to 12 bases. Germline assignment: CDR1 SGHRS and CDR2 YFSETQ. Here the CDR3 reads CASSSTSRDEQYF. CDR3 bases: TGCGCCAGCAGCTCGACCAGCCGAGACGAGCAGTACTTC.

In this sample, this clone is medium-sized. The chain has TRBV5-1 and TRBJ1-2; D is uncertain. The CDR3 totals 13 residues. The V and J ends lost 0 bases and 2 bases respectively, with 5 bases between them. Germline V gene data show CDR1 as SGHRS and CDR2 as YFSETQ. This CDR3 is CASSLEQNYGYTF. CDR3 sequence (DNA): TGCGCCAGCAGCTTGGAACAGAACTATGGCTACACCTTC.

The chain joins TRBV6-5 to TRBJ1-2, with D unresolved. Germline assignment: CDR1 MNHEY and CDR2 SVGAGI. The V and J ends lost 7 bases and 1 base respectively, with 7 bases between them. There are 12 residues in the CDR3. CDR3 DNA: TGTGCCAGCAAGGACGTTAACTATGGCTACACCTTC. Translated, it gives CASKDVNYGYTF.

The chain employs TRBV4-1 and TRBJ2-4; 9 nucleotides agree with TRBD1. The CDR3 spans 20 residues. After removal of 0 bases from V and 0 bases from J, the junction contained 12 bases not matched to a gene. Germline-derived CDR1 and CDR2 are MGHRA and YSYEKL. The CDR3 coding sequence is TGCGCCAGCAGCCAAGATCTGAACAGGGGGCGAATGCTAGCCAAAAACATTCAGTACTTC. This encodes CASSQDLNRGRMLAKNIQYF.

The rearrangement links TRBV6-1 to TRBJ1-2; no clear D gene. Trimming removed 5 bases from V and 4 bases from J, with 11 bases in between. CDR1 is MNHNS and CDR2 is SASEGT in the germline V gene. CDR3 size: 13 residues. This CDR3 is CASSYQSSYGYTF. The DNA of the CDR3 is TGTGCCAGCAGTTATCAGAGCTCCTATGGCTACACCTTC.

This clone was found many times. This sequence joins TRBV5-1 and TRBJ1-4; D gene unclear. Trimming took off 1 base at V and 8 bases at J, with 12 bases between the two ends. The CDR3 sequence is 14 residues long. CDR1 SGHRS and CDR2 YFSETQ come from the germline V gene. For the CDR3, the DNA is TGCGCCAGCAGCTTGAAAGATAGCCACGAAAAACTGTTTTTT. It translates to CASSLKDSHEKLFF.

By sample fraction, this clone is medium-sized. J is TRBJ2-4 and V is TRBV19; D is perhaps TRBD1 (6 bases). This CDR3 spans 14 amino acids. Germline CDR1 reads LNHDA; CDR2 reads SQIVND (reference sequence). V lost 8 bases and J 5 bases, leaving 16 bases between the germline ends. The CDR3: CASAGTGNQNIQYF. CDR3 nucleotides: TGTGCCAGTGCGGGCACAGGGAACCAAAACATTCAGTACTTC.

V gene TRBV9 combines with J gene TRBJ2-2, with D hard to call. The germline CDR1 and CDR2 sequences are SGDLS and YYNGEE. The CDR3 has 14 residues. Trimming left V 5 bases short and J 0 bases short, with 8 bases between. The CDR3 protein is CASRVSSNTGELFF. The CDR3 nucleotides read TGTGCCAGCAGGGTTAGTTCGAACACCGGGGAGCTGTTTTTT.

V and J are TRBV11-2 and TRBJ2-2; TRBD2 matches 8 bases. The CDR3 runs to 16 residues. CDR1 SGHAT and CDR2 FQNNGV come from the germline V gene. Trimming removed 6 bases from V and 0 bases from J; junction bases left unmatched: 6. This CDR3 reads CASREGTRPNTGELFF. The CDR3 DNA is TGTGCCAGCAGGGAGGGGACTAGGCCGAACACCGGGGAGCTGTTTTTT.

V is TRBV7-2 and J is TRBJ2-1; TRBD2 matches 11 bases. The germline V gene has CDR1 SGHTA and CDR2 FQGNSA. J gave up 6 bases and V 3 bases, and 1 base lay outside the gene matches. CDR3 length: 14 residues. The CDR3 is CASSFGTSGNEQFF. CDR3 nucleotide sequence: TGTGCCAGCAGCTTTGGGACTAGCGGCAATGAGCAGTTCTTC.

The CDR3 bases are TGCAGCGTTGAGGAGCAGCAAGAGACCCAGTACTTC. Protein sequence: CSVEEQQETQYF. This rearrangement joins TRBV29-1 to TRBJ2-5; no firm D call. The CDR3 sequence is 12 residues long. Germline V lookup: CDR1 SQVTM, CDR2 ANQGSEA. The ends were cut back, 3 bases at V and 2 bases at J, with 7 bases in the middle. Based on the CDR3 plus reference TRBV29-1 and TRBJ2-5, the full variable domain is SAVISQKPSRDICQRGTSLTIQCQVDSQVTMMFWYRQQPGQSLTLIATANQGSEATYESGFVIDKFPISRPNLTFSTLTVSNMSPEDSSIYLCSVEEQQETQYFGPGTRLLVL.

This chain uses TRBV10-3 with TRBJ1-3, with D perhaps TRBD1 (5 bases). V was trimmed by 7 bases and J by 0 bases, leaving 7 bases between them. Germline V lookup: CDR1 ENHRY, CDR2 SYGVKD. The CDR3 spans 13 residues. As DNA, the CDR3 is TGTGCCATCATGACAGACTCTGGAAACACCATATATTTT. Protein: CAIMTDSGNTIYF.

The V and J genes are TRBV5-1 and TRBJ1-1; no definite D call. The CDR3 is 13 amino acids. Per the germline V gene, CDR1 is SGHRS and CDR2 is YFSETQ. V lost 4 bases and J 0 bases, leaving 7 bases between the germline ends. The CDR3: CASSRAMNTEAFF. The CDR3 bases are TGCGCCAGCAGCCGCGCTATGAACACTGAAGCTTTCTTT.

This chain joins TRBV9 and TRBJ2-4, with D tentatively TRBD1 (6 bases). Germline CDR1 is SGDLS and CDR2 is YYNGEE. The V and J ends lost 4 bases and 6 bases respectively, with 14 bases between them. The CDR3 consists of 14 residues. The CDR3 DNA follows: TGTGCCAGCAGCCCCCGGACAGAGGGAAACATTCAGTACTTC. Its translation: CASSPRTEGNIQYF.

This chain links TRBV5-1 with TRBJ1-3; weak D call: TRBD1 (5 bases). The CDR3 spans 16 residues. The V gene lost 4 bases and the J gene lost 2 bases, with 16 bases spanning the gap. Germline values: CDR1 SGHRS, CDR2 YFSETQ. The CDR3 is CASSPLAGGTGNTIYF. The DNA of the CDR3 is TGCGCCAGCAGCCCCCTTGCCGGGGGAACTGGAAACACCATATATTTT.